This TCR beta chain was identified in a study of blood T cells in healthy people across ages. V was trimmed by 1 base and J by 2 bases, leaving 14 bases between them. The CDR3 runs to 16 residues. Germline values: CDR1 LGHNA, CDR2 YSLEER. Study-level results: Both naive CD4+ cell counts and diversity were greater in long-lived donors than in aged donors. CMV status of donors was not determined, possibly confounding expanded clonotype changes. Considered underestimates were the diversity estimates obtained from one million T cells. PBMCs that were unsorted prevented a conclusive naive versus antigen-experienced comparison.

For the second PCR, which ran for 7 to 11 cycles, a sample-barcoded 5' primer and a J-beta primer mix were used. TCRdb used MiXCR to reprocess the 5' RACE reads, holding one entry per CDR3 protein. The sample contains around 1,900,000 distinct CDR3 sequences, around 42% of which appear only once. Comments on this clonotype: Its specificity is unknown.

The V gene is TRBV4-3, the J gene TRBJ1-1, with TRBD1 as a possible D gene (5 bases). Specimen: blood. The TCR was taken from a human donor in good health. The DNA for the CDR3 is TGCGCCAGCAGCCAAGCAATCGGGGGGAGTAACACTGAAGCTTTCTTT. Protein product: CASSQAIGGSNTEAFF.